This TCR beta chain was sequenced during a study of vaccination and CD4 T cells after COVID-19. Comment on this clonotype: Its specificity is unknown.

Treatment denoted: approximately 11-day PBMC culture with coronavirus spike peptide pools or control peptides (ViraFEST assay). The ViraFEST method relied on peptide pools to expand antigen-specific T cells, followed by TCR sequencing. With 2 bases clipped from V and 4 bases from J, the junction kept 10 bases outside the gene matches. Germline CDR1 and CDR2: LNHNV and YYDKDF (reference sequence). The CDR3 is 17 amino acids. Once obtained from cultured CD4+ T cells, the DNA was sequenced using the Oncomine TCR Beta short-read assay. Each CDR3 protein is one row after TCRdb ran MiXCR on the PCR reads. This sample has approximately 11,000 distinct CDR3 sequences, with approximately 61% found just once.

This sequence originates from a human donor who had recovered from COVID-19. Sequencing was done on a sample of CD4+ T cells from blood, cultured in vitro. The V gene is TRBV15, the J gene TRBJ2-2, with 7 bases lining up with TRBD2. In DNA form, the CDR3 reads TGTGCCACCAGCAGATCGAGTGGGACTACCCTCACCGGGGAGCTGTTTTTT. This codes for CATSRSSGTTLTGELFF.